This T cell receptor (beta chain) was captured in a study of CD8 T cells in ankylosing spondylitis. General observations from the study: Reported data indicate significant enrichment of disease-linked clones within matched ankylosing spondylitis synovial fluid. Disease-linked clones proved CD8+ and comparatively uncommon in peripheral blood. Seemingly distinctive of ankylosing spondylitis blood was a TCR beta motif formed by eight highly homologous variants. In the blood and synovial fluid of reactive arthritis, some motif variants had been previously reported.

This clonotype was detected only a few times. Its antigen remains unknown. Looked up from germline, CDR1 is SGHTA and CDR2 is FQGNSA. Trimming at V came to 4 bases and at J to 1 base, leaving 5 bases not matched to a gene. This CDR3 is 15 amino acids long. TCR beta libraries were made by quantitative 5'-RACE with molecular barcodes. One entry per CDR3 protein results from TCRdb running MiXCR on the 5' RACE reads. The table shows 750,000 to 850,000 distinct CDR3 sequences, with approximately 12% occurring only once. The sequence was collected from a male donor with ankylosing spondylitis. The rearrangement joins TRBV7-2 to TRBJ1-1; TRBD1 aligns across 8 bases. The sample consisted of blood, either unsorted or a sorted T cell fraction (not recorded which). CDR3 protein: CASSWSGQANTEAFF. DNA for the CDR3: TGTGCCAGCAGCTGGTCGGGACAGGCGAACACTGAAGCTTTCTTT.